These T cell receptor beta chains were read from a single sample in a study of blood T cell repertoires in COVID-19. Clones were sequenced by immunoSEQ multiplex PCR, and TCRdb holds only the in-frame ones, with some missing. The sample holds under 250,000 clones, roughly 88% seen once. Sequencing input: peripheral blood. These TCRs come from a man between 50 and 59 years old with active or convalescent COVID-19. Both conserved end residues are part of each CDR3. A D gene is named only where the DNA matches it firmly. Some rows have no size entry. The others give once, few or many, or a class for an expanded clone.

v_gene	j_gene	abundance	d_gene	CDR3nt	CDR3aa
TRBV6-2/TRBV6-3	TRBJ2-5	NA	TRBD1	TGTGCCAGCAGCGATCACCAGGACAGGGAAGGGGAGACCCAGTACTTC	CASSDHQDREGETQYF
TRBV6-2/TRBV6-3	TRBJ2-1	NA	TRBD2	TGTGCCAGCAGTTTCTTCCGTTTAGCGGGGACCTACAATGAGCAGTTCTTC	CASSFFRLAGTYNEQFF
TRBV2	TRBJ1-2	few	TRBD1	TGTGCCAGCAGTGCCGGGACAGCAATAGGAAGCTACACCTTC	CASSAGTAIGSYTF
TRBV5-4	TRBJ1-2	NA	TRBD1	TGTGCCAGCAGCTTGGGGGACAGGGAGGATGGCTACACCTTC	CASSLGDREDGYTF
TRBV5-1	TRBJ2-5	NA	TRBD1	TGCGCCAGCAGCTTGTCTGGGACAGCCCAAGAGACCCAGTACTTC	CASSLSGTAQETQYF
TRBV5-4	TRBJ2-5	few	TRBD2	TGTGCCAGCAGCATAGGACTAGCGGGGGGGCACGAGACCCAGTACTTC	CASSIGLAGGHETQYF
TRBV7-9	TRBJ2-1	NA	NA	TGTGCCAGCAGCTTAGGATCGGGGAAGGGTGAGCAGTTCTTC	CASSLGSGKGEQFF
TRBV4-1	TRBJ1-1	NA	TRBD1	TGCGCCAGCAGCCAAGTATTCCGGGACAGGGGGGTCCCTGAAGCTTTCTTT	CASSQVFRDRGVPEAFF
TRBV19	TRBJ1-3	NA	NA	TGTGCCAGTAGTATAGACAGGGCTGGAAACACCATATATTTT	CASSIDRAGNTIYF
TRBV2	TRBJ2-5	NA	TRBD2	TGTGCCAGCAGGGTAGCGGGGGTACAAGAGACCCAGTACTTC	CASRVAGVQETQYF
TRBV19	TRBJ2-7	NA	NA	TGTGCCAGTAGCCTCTTCAACAGGGAGTCCAACGAGCAGTACTTC	CASSLFNRESNEQYF
TRBV10-3	TRBJ1-6	once	NA	TGTGCCATCAGTCCCAGGCCTCATTCACCCCTCCACTTT	CAISPRPHSPLHF
TRBV5-1	TRBJ1-3	few	NA	TGCGCCAGCAGCCTGGACGGTAGCTTTGGAAACACCATATATTTT	CASSLDGSFGNTIYF
TRBV6-2/TRBV6-3	TRBJ2-7	NA	NA	TGTGCCAGCAGTTACTCGAGTCACTACGAGCAGTACTTC	CASSYSSHYEQYF
TRBV7-2	TRBJ2-5	once	TRBD2	TGTGCCAGCAGCAGGACTAGCGGGGGGACGTACCAAGAGACCCAGTACTTC	CASSRTSGGTYQETQYF
TRBV6-4	TRBJ2-1	NA	NA	TGTGCCAGCAGTGCACAGGGGAGGAATGAGCAGTTCTTC	CASSAQGRNEQFF
TRBV7-9	TRBJ1-4	few	NA	TGTGCCAGCAGCCGGAACAGGATTGGGGATGAAAAACTGTTTTTT	CASSRNRIGDEKLFF
TRBV18	TRBJ2-7	NA	TRBD2	TGTGCCAGCTCACCTCTCGGCCCGGGTAGCGGGCCCTACGAGCAGTACTTC	CASSPLGPGSGPYEQYF